This record concerns one T cell receptor beta chain sequence. cDNA prepared by RNA extraction and subsequent reverse transcription served as the template for sequencing. This table comes from immunoSEQ multiplex PCR, and its TCRdb copy is limited to in-frame clones, with some not included. The sample contains roughly 99,000 clones, 84% of which appear only once. These data belong to a study of CD8+ T cells in alopecia areata. Study background: The protocol delivered tofacitinib for 6 to 18 months, then withdrew it for 6 months.

CDR3 length equals 14 residues. V was pared by 0 bases and J by 4 bases, with 6 bases between. Germline loops: CDR1 SGHAT, CDR2 FQNNGV. Noted treatment: oral pan-JAK inhibitor, 5-10 mg twice daily. The receptor was derived from a human donor with alopecia areata. The chain has TRBV11-2 and TRBJ1-4; the D is unclear. The material was CD8+ T cells sorted from blood, obtained at week 24, from a patient treated with tofacitinib. CDR3 sequence (DNA): TGTGCCAGCAGCTTAGAACAGCGTAATGAAAAACTGTTTTTT. Its translation is CASSLEQRNEKLFF. Supplemented by reference TRBV11-2 and TRBJ1-4, the full variable domain reads EAGVAQSPRYKIIEKRQSVAFWCNPISGHATLYWYQQILGQGPKLLIQFQNNGVVDDSQLPKDRFSAERLKGVDSTLKIQPAKLEDSAVYLCASSLEQRNEKLFFGSGTQLSVL.